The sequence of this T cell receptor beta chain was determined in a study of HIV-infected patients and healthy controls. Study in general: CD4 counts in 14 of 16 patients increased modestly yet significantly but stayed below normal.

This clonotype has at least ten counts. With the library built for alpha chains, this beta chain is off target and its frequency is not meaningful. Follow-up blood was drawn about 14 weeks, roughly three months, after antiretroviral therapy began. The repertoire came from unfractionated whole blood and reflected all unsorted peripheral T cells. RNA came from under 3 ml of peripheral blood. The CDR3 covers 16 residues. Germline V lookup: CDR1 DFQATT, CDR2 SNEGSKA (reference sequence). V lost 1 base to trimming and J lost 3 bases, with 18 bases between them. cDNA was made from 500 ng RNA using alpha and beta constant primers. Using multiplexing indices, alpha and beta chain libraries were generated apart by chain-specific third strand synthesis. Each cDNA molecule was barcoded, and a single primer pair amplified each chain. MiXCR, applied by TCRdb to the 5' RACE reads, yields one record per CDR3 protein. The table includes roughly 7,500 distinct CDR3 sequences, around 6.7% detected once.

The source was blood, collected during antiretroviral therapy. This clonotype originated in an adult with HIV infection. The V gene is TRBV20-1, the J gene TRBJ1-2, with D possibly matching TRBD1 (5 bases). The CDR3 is CSARGTGGARYYGYTF. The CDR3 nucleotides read TGCAGTGCTAGAGGCACGGGAGGGGCAAGATACTATGGCTACACCTTC.